Listed below are T cell receptor beta chains from one sample, sequenced in a study of CD8 T cells in Susac syndrome. TCRdb analysed the immunoSEQ multiplex PCR reads with MiXCR anew, one entry per CDR3 protein. The sample lists tens of thousands of distinct CDR3 sequences; roughly 95% were seen once. The specimen was CD8+ T cells from PBMCs. All receptors derive from a human donor with multiple sclerosis. Both conserved end residues are part of each CDR3. A D gene is named only where the DNA matches it firmly. Some rows mark clone size as missing; the rest say once, few, many or name a class of expanded clone.

cdr3_nt	cdr3_aa	d_call	clone_size	j_call	v_call
TGTGCCAGCTCACCACCGTATGGGGACGGTCAAGGCTACACCTTC	CASSPPYGDGQGYTF	.	once	TRBJ1-2	TRBV18
TGTGCCAGCAGCCCCTCAGGGGACGAGCAGTACTTC	CASSPSGDEQYF	.	.	TRBJ2-7	TRBV7-9
TGTGCCAGCAGTCTCGCGGGACAGGGTAACTATGGCTACACCTTC	CASSLAGQGNYGYTF	TRBD1	.	TRBJ1-2	TRBV11-1
TGTGCCAGCAGGATAAACACCGGGGAGCTGTTTTTT	CASRINTGELFF	.	.	TRBJ2-2	TRBV5-4
TGTGCCAGCAGCTTGACAGGTTTCCTGGGTGGCTACACCTTC	CASSLTGFLGGYTF	.	once	TRBJ1-2	TRBV7-9
TGCAGCGTTGAATCGCTGAGCTCCTACGAGCAGTACTTC	CSVESLSSYEQYF	.	.	TRBJ2-7	TRBV29-1
TGTGCCAGCAGTTTAACCAGTAGGGCAGAACTACAAGAGACCCAGTACTTC	CASSLTSRAELQETQYF	.	.	TRBJ2-5	TRBV27
TGTGCCAGTAGCGAGACTAGCGGGGGACTCTCTGGGGCCAACGTCCTGACTTTC	CASSETSGGLSGANVLTF	TRBD2	.	TRBJ2-6	TRBV19
TGTGCCAGCGACGGTGGGAGGGAATCCAACGTCCTGACTTTC	CASDGGRESNVLTF	TRBD2	.	TRBJ2-6	TRBV5-4
TGTGCCAGCAGCTTACGGGGGAGTGAAAAACTGTTTTTT	CASSLRGSEKLFF	.	once	TRBJ1-4	TRBV7-6
TGTGCCAGCAGTTTGGGGGGCTGGGACGAGCAGTACTTC	CASSLGGWDEQYF	.	.	TRBJ2-7	TRBV27
TGTGCCAGCAGTTTGAAGGTTTCCTACGAGCAGTACTTC	CASSLKVSYEQYF	.	.	TRBJ2-7	TRBV27
TGCACCTCCTTATCAGGGGAGAACACTGAAGCTTTCTTT	CTSLSGENTEAFF	.	.	TRBJ1-1	TRBV29-1
TGCGCCAGCAGCCCAGGGCAGGGAGCGAATGGCTACACCTTC	CASSPGQGANGYTF	.	once	TRBJ1-2	TRBV4-3
TGTGCCAGCAGCCCCCGCCGGGGCACTAAACCGAACACTGAAGCTTTCTTT	CASSPRRGTKPNTEAFF	.	.	TRBJ1-1	TRBV6-2/TRBV6-3
TGTGCCAGCAGTATCAGCCCTTATAGCAATCAGCCCCAGCATTTT	CASSISPYSNQPQHF	.	once	TRBJ1-5	TRBV7-8
TGCGCCAGCAGCCAAGAGACAGGGTTTACCACCGGGAATCTGTTTTTT	CASSQETGFTTGNLFF	TRBD1	.	TRBJ2-2	TRBV4-3
TGTGCCAGCAGCCCCGGGACACCAGCGGGGGAGACCCAGTACTTC	CASSPGTPAGETQYF	.	.	TRBJ2-5	TRBV13
TGTGCCATCAGTCCTCCTGGAGTCAGGGGGTATGGCTACACCTTC	CAISPPGVRGYGYTF	TRBD1	.	TRBJ1-2	TRBV10-3
TGCAGTGCTAGAGATCGCCTAGCCAACTACGAGCAGTACTTC	CSARDRLANYEQYF	.	.	TRBJ2-7	TRBV20-1
TGTGCCAGCAGCGTAGACTGGGGGGCTGTCCAAGAGACCCAGTACTTC	CASSVDWGAVQETQYF	.	.	TRBJ2-5	TRBV9
TGTGCCATCAGCGGTCCTAGCGGGAGGGCCCGGACAGATACGCAGTATTTT	CAISGPSGRARTDTQYF	TRBD2	.	TRBJ2-3	TRBV10-3
TGTGCCAGCACCCTTGGGCGGAATAATGAAAAACTGTTTTTT	CASTLGRNNEKLFF	.	.	TRBJ1-4	TRBV12-3/TRBV12-4
TGCGCCAGCAGCTTGGACAGGGACAGACCGAACACTGAAGCTTTCTTT	CASSLDRDRPNTEAFF	TRBD1	.	TRBJ1-1	TRBV5-1
TGCAGCGTTGAAGGTGGGACTCCCACCCGCGAAGCTTTCTTT	CSVEGGTPTREAFF	.	.	TRBJ1-1	TRBV29-1
TGTGCCAGCAGCTTACAGCGGGACAGAGCTAACTATGGCTACACCTTC	CASSLQRDRANYGYTF	TRBD1	.	TRBJ1-2	TRBV9